The 31 T cell receptor beta chains below all came from one sample that was sequenced in a study of blood T cell repertoires in COVID-19. The method was immunoSEQ multiplex PCR; TCRdb's version includes in-frame clones alone and lacks a portion of them. The sample consists of 200,000 or so clones, around 77% of them appearing once. Sequences were obtained from peripheral blood. The receptors come from a man between 60 and 75 years old with active or convalescent COVID-19.

The chain joins TRBV19 to TRBJ2-7, with TRBD2 as a possible D gene (6 bases). Germline CDR1 is LNHDA and CDR2 is SQIVND (reference sequence). V lost 6 bases to trimming and J lost 3 bases, with 15 bases between them. The CDR3 sequence is 14 residues long. CDR3 DNA: TGTGCCAGTAGCCGAGGAGGGGTACTCTACGAGCAGTACTTC. Protein product: CASSRGGVLYEQYF. The full variable domain, completed using reference TRBV19 and TRBJ2-7, is DGGITQSPKYLFRKEGQNVTLSCEQNLNHDAMYWYRQDPGQGLRLIYYSQIVNDFQKGDIAEGYSVSREKKESFPLTVTSAQKNPTAFYLCASSRGGVLYEQYFGPGTRLTVT.

This chain uses TRBV7-2 with TRBJ1-5; D ambiguous. CDR1 is SGHTA and CDR2 is FQGNSA in the germline V gene. V was pared by 4 bases and J by 4 bases, with 8 bases between. The CDR3 is made up of 13 amino acids. The CDR3 sequence is CASSSNRNQPQHF. The CDR3 nucleotides are TGTGCCAGCAGCTCTAACAGAAATCAGCCCCAGCATTTT.

The rearrangement joins TRBV6-5 to TRBJ1-5; 9 bases align to TRBD1. V was clipped by 6 bases and J by 5 bases; unmatched bases: 8. Germline V gene lookup returns CDR1 MNHEY and CDR2 SVGAGI. There are 15 residues in the CDR3. The CDR3 bases are TGTGCCAGCAGCGTGACAGGGGGTCTGGATCAGCCCCAGCATTTT. Translated: CASSVTGGLDQPQHF.

The count of this clone is one. The chain couples TRBV5-6 to TRBJ1-1, with D possibly matching TRBD1 (5 bases). The V and J ends lost 2 bases and 0 bases respectively, with 11 bases between them. Germline lookup yields CDR1 SGHDT and CDR2 YYEEEE. This CDR3 region has 15 residues. In DNA, the CDR3 is TGTGCCAGCAGCTTTGGGGCGGGGATGAACACTGAAGCTTTCTTT. This translates into CASSFGAGMNTEAFF.

This clone was recorded a few times. This chain uses TRBV27 with TRBJ1-2; TRBD1 matches at 8 bases. The CDR3 extends over 13 amino acids. J was trimmed by 6 bases and V by 6 bases; bases with no gene match: 6. Germline CDR1 MNHEY, CDR2 SMNVEV (reference sequence). The CDR3 DNA follows: TGTGCCAGCAGCCGGACAGGGCGTGATGGCTACACCTTC. It encodes CASSRTGRDGYTF.

This chain joins TRBV21-1 and TRBJ2-3; TRBD2, as called in the table, went unchecked against the DNA. TRBV21-1 is termed a pseudogene. This CDR3 has 17 residues. The CDR3 nucleotides are TGTGCCAGCAGCAAATCAAGAGGGACTTCAACCCCAGATACGCAGTATTTT. Its protein product is CASSKSRGTSTPDTQYF.

This chain links TRBV29-1 with TRBJ2-3, with D tentatively TRBD1 (6 bases). The CDR3 runs to 14 residues. Germline CDR1 is SQVTM and CDR2 is ANQGSEA. V lost 1 base, J lost 4 bases, and 12 bases lay in between. For the CDR3, the DNA is TGCAGCGTTGAAGTTGCCAGGGGTTCAGATACGCAGTATTTT. Amino acid sequence: CSVEVARGSDTQYF.

J is TRBJ2-7 and V is TRBV9, with 11 bases aligning to TRBD1. With V trimmed by 4 bases and J by 2 bases, 5 bases remained unmatched. CDR1 SGDLS and CDR2 YYNGEE come from the germline V gene. This CDR3 region has 15 residues. CDR3 in DNA: TGTGCCAGCAGCCCAACGGACAGGGGGCCCTACGAGCAGTACTTC. Protein product: CASSPTDRGPYEQYF.

Here the CDR3 reads CASSPPLSNEQFF. As DNA, the CDR3 is TGCGCCAGCAGCCCCCCCCTAAGCAATGAGCAGTTCTTC. V and J are TRBV4-3 and TRBJ2-1; D ambiguous. Looked up from germline, CDR1 is LGHNA and CDR2 is YSLEER. Trimming shortened V by 4 bases and J by 6 bases, and 10 bases separated the two germline ends. The CDR3 is made up of 13 amino acids.

The rearrangement links TRBV5-1 to TRBJ2-3; 7 bases align to TRBD2. The V gene end was trimmed by 7 bases and the J gene end by 4 bases; junction bases not matched to a gene: 9. CDR1 and CDR2 (germline): SGHRS, YFSETQ. The CDR3 runs 14 residues. The CDR3 DNA is TGCGCCAGCGCTGGCGGGAGTATCTCAGATACGCAGTATTTT. It translates to CASAGGSISDTQYF.

The chain couples TRBV5-1 to TRBJ1-1; 7 bases are a match to TRBD1. The CDR3 has 14 amino acids. Germline loops: CDR1 SGHRS, CDR2 YFSETQ. Trimming cost V 7 bases and J 1 base; bases outside gene matches: 7. The CDR3 DNA sequence: TGCGCCAGCGGGAGGACAGGACAGAACACTGAAGCTTTCTTT. Its protein is CASGRTGQNTEAFF.

The V and J genes are TRBV5-4 and TRBJ1-1; no reliable D call. Germline CDR1 and CDR2: SGHNT and YYREEE (reference sequence). V was pared by 5 bases and J by 0 bases, with 11 bases between. This CDR3 has 14 residues. The CDR3 DNA sequence: TGTGCCAGCAGAGCGTCAACTATGAACACTGAAGCTTTCTTT. Protein sequence: CASRASTMNTEAFF.

This clone has only a few counts. V is TRBV7-2 and J is TRBJ2-1; a possible D gene is TRBD2 (5 bases). This CDR3 is built from 16 residues. The germline CDR1 and CDR2 sequences are SGHTA and FQGNSA. V lost 1 base and J lost 5, with 15 bases in between. In nucleotides, the CDR3 is TGTGCCAGCAGCTTAGTAGCGCGCCGAATAAACAATGAGCAGTTCTTC. Its translation: CASSLVARRINNEQFF.

The V call is TRBV11-3, the J call TRBJ1-5; 11 nucleotides align to TRBD1. Germline CDR1 reads SGHNT; CDR2 reads YENEEA. Trimming removed 5 bases from V and 0 bases from J; junction bases left unmatched: 3. The length of the CDR3 is 16 residues. The CDR3, as DNA: TGTGCCAGCAGCGGACAGGGGGCGCATAGCAATCAGCCCCAGCATTTT. It specifies CASSGQGAHSNQPQHF.

V gene TRBV12-3 or TRBV12-4 combines with J gene TRBJ1-1; D is perhaps TRBD1 (5 bases). Trimming shortened V by 8 bases and J by 6 bases, and 13 bases separated the two germline ends. The CDR3 totals 12 residues. The CDR3 DNA reads TGTGCCAGCGTTAGCGGGGGGGCTGAAGCTTTCTTT. It is translated as CASVSGGAEAFF.

This clone was seen more than once but under ten times. This rearrangement joins TRBV5-1 to TRBJ2-1; D remains ambiguous. Germline V CDR1 and CDR2: SGHRS, YFSETQ. The CDR3 contains 13 residues. V shed 3 bases and J shed 6 bases, with 10 bases lying between them. CDR3 loop: CASSYDSSNEQFF. CDR3 coding DNA: TGCGCCAGCAGCTATGACTCTAGCAATGAGCAGTTCTTC. Complete variable domain (other parts from reference TRBV5-1 and TRBJ2-1): KAGVTQTPRYLIKTRGQQVTLSCSPISGHRSVSWYQQTPGQGLQFLFEYFSETQRNKGNFPGRFSGRQFSNSRSEMNVSTLELGDSALYLCASSYDSSNEQFFGPGTRLTVL.

This clone was seen a handful of times. The chain combines TRBV19 with TRBJ2-1, with TRBD2 matching 10 bases. V was pared by 7 bases and J by 8 bases, with 14 bases of the junction left unmatched. Germline V gene sequence: CDR1 LNHDA, CDR2 SQIVND (reference sequence). This CDR3 is built from 16 residues. The chain's CDR3 is CASKSLNLAGVDEQFF. CDR3 DNA sequence: TGTGCCAGTAAATCCCTCAACCTAGCGGGAGTGGATGAGCAGTTCTTC.

The rearrangement links TRBV7-9 to TRBJ2-3; tentative D call: TRBD2 (5 bases). The germline V and J ends were trimmed by 1 base and 1 base, with 6 bases remaining between them. CDR1 is SEHNR and CDR2 is FQNEAQ in the germline V gene (reference sequence). CDR3 length: 14 amino acids. This CDR3 reads CASSLDSGTDTQYF. CDR3 DNA sequence: TGTGCCAGCAGCTTAGATAGCGGCACAGATACGCAGTATTTT. The full variable domain, its missing parts supplied by reference TRBV7-9 and TRBJ2-3, is DTGVSQNPRHKITKRGQNVTFRCDPISEHNRLYWYRQTLGQGPEFLTYFQNEAQLEKSRLLSDRFSAERPKGSFSTLEIQRTEQGDSAMYLCASSLDSGTDTQYFGPGTRLTVL.

V is TRBV9 and J is TRBJ1-1; D gene unclear. The CDR3 is made up of 14 amino acids. CDR1 SGDLS and CDR2 YYNGEE come from the germline V gene. Trimming removed 6 bases at V and 1 base at J, with 13 bases between. The CDR3 DNA sequence: TGTGCCAGCACCACAACTAGCCAGAACACTGAAGCTTTCTTT. It yields the protein CASTTTSQNTEAFF.

This chain joins TRBV7-8 and TRBJ2-1; D might be TRBD2 (5 bases). The V gene's germline CDR1 is SGHVS and CDR2 FQNEAQ. This CDR3 comprises 17 residues. Trimming stripped 0 bases from V and 0 bases from J, with 12 bases between. The DNA of the CDR3 is TGTGCCAGCAGCTTAGCGGGCGGGCCTAGCTCCTACAATGAGCAGTTCTTC. This sequence encodes CASSLAGGPSSYNEQFF.

The CDR3 sequence: CASSRGSQGATDTQYF. CDR3 bases: TGTGCCAGCTCACGGGGTAGCCAGGGGGCCACAGATACGCAGTATTTT. The genes are TRBV18 and TRBJ2-3; TRBD1 agrees at 8 bases. This CDR3 has 16 amino acids. Per germline, CDR1 KGHSH and CDR2 LQKENI. The V gene end was trimmed by 4 bases and the J gene end by 2 bases; junction bases not matched to a gene: 8.

This clone was seen repeatedly, ten times or more. V usage is TRBV4-1 and J usage is TRBJ1-6; the D gene is possibly TRBD1 (5 bases). V was trimmed by 4 bases and J by 7 bases, leaving 14 bases between them. Looked up from germline, CDR1 is MGHRA and CDR2 is YSYEKL. This CDR3 region has 15 residues. CDR3 in DNA: TGCGCCAGCAGCCTCGTTCCGGGGGAGAATTCACCCCTCCACTTT. Encoded protein: CASSLVPGENSPLHF.

The rearrangement links TRBV19 to TRBJ2-7; 8 bases align to TRBD2. Germline trimming cut 6 bases from V and 3 bases from J; bases unmatched to any gene: 7. This CDR3 region has 14 residues. CDR1 is LNHDA and CDR2 is SQIVND in the germline V gene (reference sequence). The CDR3 DNA reads TGTGCCAGTAGCAAAATCGGGACTAGCTACGAGCAGTACTTC. Translation: CASSKIGTSYEQYF.

This clone was seen only once. J is TRBJ2-7 and V is TRBV5-1, with 7 bases identical to TRBD1. The CDR3 is 16 residues long. After removal of 4 bases from V and 2 bases from J, the junction contained 12 bases not matched to a gene. Germline V CDR1 and CDR2: SGHRS, YFSETQ. The CDR3 spells CASSDGSGTAAYEQYF. As DNA, the CDR3 is TGCGCCAGCAGCGATGGCTCCGGGACAGCAGCCTACGAGCAGTACTTC.

The CDR3 region has the DNA TGTGCCAGCAGCCCCGCGGGTCAGCCCCAGCATTTT. The encoded protein is CASSPAGQPQHF. The chain joins TRBV7-2 to TRBJ1-5; D gene ambiguous. V lost 5 bases and J lost 6, with 8 bases in between. Germline CDR1 and CDR2: SGHTA and FQGNSA. The CDR3 length is 12 residues.

The chain joins TRBV4-1 to TRBJ1-2; D gene uncertain. CDR3 length: 17 residues. Trimming cost V 0 bases and J 8 bases, with 22 bases left between them. From germline, CDR1 is MGHRA and CDR2 YSYEKL. This CDR3 reads CASSQDRGRILDTGYTF. In DNA, the CDR3 is TGCGCCAGCAGCCAAGATAGAGGGAGGATTTTAGATACAGGCTACACCTTC.

The chain links TRBV5-4 to TRBJ1-5, with 7 positions matching TRBD1. Germline V gives CDR1 SGHNT, CDR2 YYREEE (reference sequence). The CDR3 contains 13 residues. V shed 3 bases, J shed 4 bases, and the junction held 1 base outside the gene matches. CDR3 sequence reads: CASSSDRNQPQHF. Written as DNA, the CDR3 is TGTGCCAGCAGCTCGGACAGGAATCAGCCCCAGCATTTT.

The gene calls are TRBV27 and TRBJ2-2; 8 nucleotides line up with TRBD2. Germline CDR1 is MNHEY and CDR2 is SMNVEV (reference sequence). This CDR3 is 17 amino acids long. V lost 5 bases and J lost 0; bases outside the gene matches: 8. The DNA of the CDR3 is TGTGCCAGCAGTCCCCTTCCACTAGCGGCGAACACCGGGGAGCTGTTTTTT. As protein: CASSPLPLAANTGELFF.

V and J are TRBV24-1 and TRBJ2-2; D gene unclear. The germline V gene has CDR1 KGHDR and CDR2 SFDVKD. The V and J ends lost 3 bases and 7 bases respectively, with 14 bases between them. CDR3 length equals 15 residues. CDR3 protein: CATSDTRSFSGELFF. CDR3 nucleotide sequence: TGTGCCACCAGTGATACGCGGTCTTTCAGCGGGGAGCTGTTTTTT.

V is TRBV3-1 (or the pseudogene TRBV3-2) and J is TRBJ2-2, with a weak D call TRBD2 (5 bases). The CDR3 is made up of 12 amino acids. Germline CDR1 and CDR2: LGHDT and YNNKEL (reference sequence). Trimming stripped 7 bases from V and 7 bases from J, with 10 bases between. The CDR3, as DNA: TGTGCCAGCATAGCTGGGAGCGGGGAGCTGTTTTTT. This sequence encodes CASIAGSGELFF.

The rearrangement uses TRBV24-1 and TRBJ2-1, with 9 bases lining up with TRBD1. Germline trimming cut 1 base from V and 5 bases from J; bases unmatched to any gene: 5. This CDR3 spans 16 amino acids. CDR1 and CDR2 (germline): KGHDR, SFDVKD. The CDR3 DNA reads TGTGCCACCAGTGATTTTGGGACAGGGAAAAACAATGAGCAGTTCTTC. Its protein is CATSDFGTGKNNEQFF.